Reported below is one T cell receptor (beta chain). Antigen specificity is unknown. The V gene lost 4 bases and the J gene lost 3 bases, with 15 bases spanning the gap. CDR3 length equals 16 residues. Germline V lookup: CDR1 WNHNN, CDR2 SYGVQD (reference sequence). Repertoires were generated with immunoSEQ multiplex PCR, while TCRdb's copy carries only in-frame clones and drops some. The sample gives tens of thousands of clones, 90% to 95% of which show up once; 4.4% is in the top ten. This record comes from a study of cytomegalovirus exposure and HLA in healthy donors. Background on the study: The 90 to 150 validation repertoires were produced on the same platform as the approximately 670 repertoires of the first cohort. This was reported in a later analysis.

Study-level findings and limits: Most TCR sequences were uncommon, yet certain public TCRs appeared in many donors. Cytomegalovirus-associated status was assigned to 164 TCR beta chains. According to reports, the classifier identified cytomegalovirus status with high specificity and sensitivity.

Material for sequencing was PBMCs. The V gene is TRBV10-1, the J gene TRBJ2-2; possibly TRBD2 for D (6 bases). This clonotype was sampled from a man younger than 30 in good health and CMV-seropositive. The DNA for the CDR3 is TGCGCCAGCAGTGGAAGCTCCGGGACTGACACCGGGGAGCTGTTTTTT. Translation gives CASSGSSGTDTGELFF.